This T cell receptor beta chain was recovered during a study of neurological immune-mediated disorders. Many counts were recorded for this clonotype. This sample's time point: longitudinal time-point 3. 5'RACE with 10-nucleotide random UMIs generated the cDNA. MiXCR was run by TCRdb on the 5' RACE reads, yielding one entry per CDR3 protein. This table has some 80,000 distinct CDR3 sequences, approximately 4.6% appearing once. V was cut by 1 base and J by 6 bases, with 9 bases left in between. There are 14 residues in the CDR3. The germline CDR1 and CDR2 sequences are LGHDT and YNNKEL (reference sequence).

The sequenced sample was PBMCs. This receptor was identified in an older woman with multiple sclerosis. This chain links TRBV3-1 with TRBJ2-2; D not resolved. The CDR3 reads CASSQVAGAGELFF. The CDR3 DNA follows: TGTGCCAGCAGCCAAGTGGCTGGGGCCGGGGAGCTGTTTTTT.